Sequencing of this TCR beta chain was carried out in a study of chronic HIV infection and antiretroviral therapy (dated by TCRdb to about 2015). In the case of this clonotype: Its antigen target is currently unknown. The sample holds no much larger clone one base away, and base qualities are not on file.

The library was generated by 5' RACE. The sequencing machine was an Illumina MiSeq. Using fastp at Q25 and MiXCR, TCRdb reprocessed the public reads and kept productive beta chains. Here each entry gathers all rows of one CDR3 protein and keeps the most common genes and DNA. The sample data list 39,000 or so distinct CDR3 sequences, and 7.5% to 9% of these were observed just once. The ten largest clones take up around 3% of the sample. CDR1 SGDLS and CDR2 YYNGEE are derived from the germline V gene. V loses 2 bases of germline sequence and J loses 1 base, and the interval between the two ends is 7 bases. The cysteine opens and the phenylalanine closes a CDR3 of 15 amino acids. The CDR3 DNA has 45 bases and is translated from base 1.

This TCR came from an adult who had HIV and had not received antiretroviral therapy, or was an uninfected healthy control (not recorded which). The chain couples TRBV9 to TRBJ2-6, with the D segment identity uncertain. The specimen sequenced was peripheral blood. CDR3 protein: CASSVTISGANVLTF. The base sequence is TGTGCCAGCAGCGTGACCATATCTGGGGCCAACGTCCTGACTTTC. Where the CDR3 stops, the reference TRBV9 and TRBJ2-6 genes take over; the full variable domain is DSGVTQTPKHLITATGQRVTLRCSPRSGDLSVYWYQQSLDQGLQFLIQYYNGEERAKGNILERFSAQQFPDLHSELNLSSLELGDSALYFCASSVTISGANVLTFGAGSRLTVL.